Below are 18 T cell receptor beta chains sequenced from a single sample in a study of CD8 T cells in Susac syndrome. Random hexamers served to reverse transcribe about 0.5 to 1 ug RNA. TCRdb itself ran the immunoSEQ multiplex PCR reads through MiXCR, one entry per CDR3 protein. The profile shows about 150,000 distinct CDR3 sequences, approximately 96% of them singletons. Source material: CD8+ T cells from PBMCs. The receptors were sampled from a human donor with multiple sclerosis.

CDR3 in amino acids: CAWSHKDNEQFF. CDR3 sequence (DNA): TGTGCCTGGAGCCACAAGGACAATGAGCAGTTCTTC. The gene calls are TRBV30 and TRBJ2-1; D is ambiguous. Germline CDR1 and CDR2: GTSNPN and SVGIG (reference sequence). V lost 3 bases, J lost 5 bases, and 8 bases lay in between. The CDR3 totals 12 residues. Supplemented by reference TRBV30 and TRBJ2-1, the full variable domain reads SQTIHQWPATLVQPVGSPLSLECTVEGTSNPNLYWYRQAAGRGLQLLFYSVGIGQISSEVPQNLSASRPQDRQFILSSKKLLLSDSGFYLCAWSHKDNEQFFGPGTRLTVL.

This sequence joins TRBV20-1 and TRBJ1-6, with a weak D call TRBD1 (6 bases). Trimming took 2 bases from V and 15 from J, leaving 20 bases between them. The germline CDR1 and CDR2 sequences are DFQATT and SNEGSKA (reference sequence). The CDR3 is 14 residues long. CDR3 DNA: TGCAGTGCTAGACCGGGACACGGAGCATCGGGCCTCCACTTT. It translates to CSARPGHGASGLHF.

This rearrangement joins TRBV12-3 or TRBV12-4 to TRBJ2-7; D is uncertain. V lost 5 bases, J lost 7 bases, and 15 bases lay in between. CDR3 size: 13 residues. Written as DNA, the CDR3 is TGTGCCAGCAGTGACCGCTCCAAGGAAGAGCAGTACTTC. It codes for CASSDRSKEEQYF.

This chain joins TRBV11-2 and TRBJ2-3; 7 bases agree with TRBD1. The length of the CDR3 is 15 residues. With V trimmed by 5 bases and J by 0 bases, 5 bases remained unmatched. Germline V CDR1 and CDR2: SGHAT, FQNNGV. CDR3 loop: CASSNRGFSTDTQYF. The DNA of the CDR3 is TGTGCCAGCAGCAACAGGGGATTTAGCACAGATACGCAGTATTTT. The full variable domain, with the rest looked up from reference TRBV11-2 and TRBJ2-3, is EAGVAQSPRYKIIEKRQSVAFWCNPISGHATLYWYQQILGQGPKLLIQFQNNGVVDDSQLPKDRFSAERLKGVDSTLKIQPAKLEDSAVYLCASSNRGFSTDTQYFGPGTRLTVL.

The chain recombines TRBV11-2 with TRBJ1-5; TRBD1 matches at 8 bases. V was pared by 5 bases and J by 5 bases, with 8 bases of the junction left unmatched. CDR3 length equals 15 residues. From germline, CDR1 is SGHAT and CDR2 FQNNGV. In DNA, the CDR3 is TGTGCCAGCAGCCTCCGACAGGGGCCAGATCAGCCCCAGCATTTT. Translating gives CASSLRQGPDQPQHF.

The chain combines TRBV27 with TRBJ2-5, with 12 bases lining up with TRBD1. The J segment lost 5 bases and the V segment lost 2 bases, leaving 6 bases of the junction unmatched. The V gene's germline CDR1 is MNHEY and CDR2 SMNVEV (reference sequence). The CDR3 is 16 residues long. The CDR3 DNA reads TGTGCCAGCAGTTTAGGAGGGACAGGGGGCAGGGAGACCCAGTACTTC. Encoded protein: CASSLGGTGGRETQYF.

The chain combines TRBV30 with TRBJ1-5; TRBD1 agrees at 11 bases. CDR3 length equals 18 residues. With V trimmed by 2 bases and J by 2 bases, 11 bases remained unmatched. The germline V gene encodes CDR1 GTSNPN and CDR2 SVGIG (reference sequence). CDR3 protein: CAWSPGQGGKLRNQPQHF. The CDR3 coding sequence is TGTGCCTGGAGTCCGGGACAGGGGGGAAAACTCCGCAATCAGCCCCAGCATTTT.

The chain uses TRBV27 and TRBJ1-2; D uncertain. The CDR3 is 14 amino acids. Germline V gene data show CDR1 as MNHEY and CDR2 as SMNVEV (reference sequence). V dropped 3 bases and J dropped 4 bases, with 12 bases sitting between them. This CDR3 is CASSFREGFYGYTF. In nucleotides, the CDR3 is TGTGCCAGCAGTTTCCGGGAGGGCTTCTATGGCTACACCTTC.

The CDR3 is CATENWTGKYEQYF. For the CDR3, the DNA is TGTGCCACCGAGAATTGGACAGGGAAGTACGAGCAGTACTTC. This sequence joins TRBV15 and TRBJ2-7; 8 bases match TRBD1. The germline gives CDR1 LNHNV, CDR2 YYDKDF (reference sequence). The CDR3 consists of 14 residues. With V trimmed by 8 bases and J by 4 bases, 10 bases remained unmatched. Full variable domain (outside the CDR3, taken from reference TRBV15 and TRBJ2-7): DAMVIQNPRYQVTQFGKPVTLSCSQTLNHNVMYWYQQKSSQAPKLLFHYYDKDFNNEADTPDNFQSRRPNTSFCFLDIRSPGLGDTAMYLCATENWTGKYEQYFGPGTRLTVT.

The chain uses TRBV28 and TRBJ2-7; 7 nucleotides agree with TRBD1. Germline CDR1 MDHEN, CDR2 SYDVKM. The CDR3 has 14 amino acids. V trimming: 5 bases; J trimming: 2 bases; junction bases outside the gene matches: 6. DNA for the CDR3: TGTGCCAGCAGTCCCCCCGGGACAGCCTACGAGCAGTACTTC. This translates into CASSPPGTAYEQYF.

CDR3 nucleotides: TGCAGTGCTAGAGATCGTGATGTATCAGGGGCAGGTGGAATTTCACCCCTCCACTTT. Protein product: CSARDRDVSGAGGISPLHF. This chain joins TRBV20-1 and TRBJ1-6; D is possibly TRBD1 (6 bases). Germline values: CDR1 DFQATT, CDR2 SNEGSKA (reference sequence). Trimming took off 0 bases at V and 9 bases at J, with 27 bases between the two ends. The CDR3 is 19 amino acids.

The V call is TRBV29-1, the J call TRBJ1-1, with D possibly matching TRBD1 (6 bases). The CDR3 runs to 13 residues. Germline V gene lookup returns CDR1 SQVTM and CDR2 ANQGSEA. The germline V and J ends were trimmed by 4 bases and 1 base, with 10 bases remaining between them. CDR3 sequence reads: CSVAPTGNTEAFF. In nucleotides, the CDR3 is TGCAGCGTTGCCCCGACAGGGAACACTGAAGCTTTCTTT.

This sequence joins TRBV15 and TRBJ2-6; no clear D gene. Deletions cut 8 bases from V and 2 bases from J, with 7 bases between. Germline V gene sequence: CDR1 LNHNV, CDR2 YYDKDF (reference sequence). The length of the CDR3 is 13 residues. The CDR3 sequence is CATGRAGANVLTF. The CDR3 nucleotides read TGTGCCACCGGACGCGCTGGGGCCAACGTCCTGACTTTC.

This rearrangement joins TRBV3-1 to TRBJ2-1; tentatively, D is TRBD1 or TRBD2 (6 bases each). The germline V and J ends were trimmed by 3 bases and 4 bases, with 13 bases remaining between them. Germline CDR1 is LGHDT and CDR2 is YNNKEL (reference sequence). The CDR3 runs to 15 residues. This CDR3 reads CASSHPGGGYNEQFF. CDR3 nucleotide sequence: TGTGCCAGCAGCCATCCCGGAGGGGGTTACAATGAGCAGTTCTTC.

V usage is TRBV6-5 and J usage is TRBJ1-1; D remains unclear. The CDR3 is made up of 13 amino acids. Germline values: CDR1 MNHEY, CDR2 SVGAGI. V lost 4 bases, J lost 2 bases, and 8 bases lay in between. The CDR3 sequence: CASSLTTNTEAFF. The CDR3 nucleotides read TGTGCCAGCAGTTTAACAACCAACACTGAAGCTTTCTTT.

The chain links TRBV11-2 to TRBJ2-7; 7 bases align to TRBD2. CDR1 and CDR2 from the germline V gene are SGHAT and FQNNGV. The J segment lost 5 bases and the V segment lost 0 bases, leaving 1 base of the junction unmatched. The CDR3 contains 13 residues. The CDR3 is CASSLDRGDEQYF. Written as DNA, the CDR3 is TGTGCCAGCAGCTTAGATCGGGGGGACGAGCAGTACTTC.

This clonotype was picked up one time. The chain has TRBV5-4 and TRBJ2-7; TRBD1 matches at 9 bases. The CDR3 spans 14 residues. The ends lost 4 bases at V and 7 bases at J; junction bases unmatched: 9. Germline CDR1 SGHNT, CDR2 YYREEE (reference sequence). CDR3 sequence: CASSPRDRAREQYF. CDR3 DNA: TGTGCCAGCAGCCCACGGGACAGGGCCAGAGAGCAGTACTTC.

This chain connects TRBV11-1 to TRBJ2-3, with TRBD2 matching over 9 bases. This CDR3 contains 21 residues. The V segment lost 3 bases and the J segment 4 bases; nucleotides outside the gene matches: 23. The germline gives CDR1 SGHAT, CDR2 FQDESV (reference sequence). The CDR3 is CASSLLNSRAASGVSADTQYF. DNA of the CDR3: TGTGCCAGCAGCTTGCTCAATTCCCGGGCCGCTAGCGGGGTTTCCGCAGATACGCAGTATTTT.